These 26 T cell receptor beta chains were sequenced from one sample in a study of shared clonotypes between healthy human individuals. The method was immunoSEQ multiplex PCR; TCRdb's version includes in-frame clones alone and lacks a portion of them. The table includes some 900,000 clones, less than 85% detected once. The specimen was memory CD4+ T cells sorted from blood. Subset of the sample: CD45RA-negative fraction. All receptors derive from a man younger than 35 in good health.

This chain uses TRBV5-4 with TRBJ2-5; D might be TRBD1 (5 bases). Germline lookup yields CDR1 SGHNT and CDR2 YYREEE (reference sequence). CDR3 length equals 13 residues. The V and J ends lost 2 bases and 5 bases respectively, with 10 bases between them. In nucleotides, the CDR3 is TGTGCCAGCAGCTTACCAGGGCGGGAGACCCAGTACTTC. This codes for CASSLPGRETQYF.

The V and J genes are TRBV30 and TRBJ2-3; D gene ambiguous. Germline CDR1 is GTSNPN and CDR2 is SVGIG (reference sequence). V shed 3 bases and J shed 2 bases, with 3 bases lying between them. The CDR3 consists of 11 residues. The CDR3 DNA reads TGTGCCTGGAGCTACACAGATACGCAGTATTTT. As protein: CAWSYTDTQYF.

The CDR3 DNA sequence: TGTGCCAGCTCTCACGCTCTAGCGGGGGGGCCCAATGAGCAGTTCTTC. Residues: CASSHALAGGPNEQFF. The chain links TRBV18 to TRBJ2-1; 12 bases align to TRBD2. The germline V gene has CDR1 KGHSH and CDR2 LQKENI. J was trimmed by 6 bases and V by 6 bases; bases with no gene match: 9. This CDR3 comprises 16 residues.

V gene TRBV7-3 combines with J gene TRBJ1-3, with a possible D match to TRBD1 (5 bases). The CDR3 consists of 15 residues. CDR1 and CDR2 from the germline V gene are SGHTA and FQGTGA. Between the trimmed V and J ends, which lost 1 base and 4 bases, there was a span of 11 bases. The CDR3 spells CASSLSGGSGNTIYF. CDR3 nucleotide sequence: TGTGCCAGCAGCTTAAGTGGGGGTTCCGGAAACACCATATATTTT.

The chain joins TRBV19 to TRBJ2-5, with 7 positions matching TRBD1. The V gene end was trimmed by 6 bases and the J gene end by 1 base; junction bases not matched to a gene: 14. The CDR3 consists of 17 residues. CDR1 and CDR2 (germline): LNHDA, SQIVND (reference sequence). In DNA, the CDR3 is TGTGCCAGTAGACCAAGGGGTAACAGGGGCCCCCAAGAGACCCAGTACTTC. It is translated as CASRPRGNRGPQETQYF. Filled out from reference TRBV19 and TRBJ2-5, the complete variable domain reads DGGITQSPKYLFRKEGQNVTLSCEQNLNHDAMYWYRQDPGQGLRLIYYSQIVNDFQKGDIAEGYSVSREKKESFPLTVTSAQKNPTAFYLCASRPRGNRGPQETQYFGPGTRLLVL.

The CDR3 sequence: CASSFEGIAQYF. In nucleotides, the CDR3 is TGTGCCAGCAGCTTCGAGGGAATTGCGCAGTATTTT. V gene TRBV7-9 combines with J gene TRBJ2-3; the D gene is possibly TRBD2 (5 bases). Germline assignment: CDR1 SEHNR and CDR2 FQNEAQ (reference sequence). V shed 3 bases and J shed 10 bases, with 11 bases lying between them. The CDR3 is 12 residues long.

This sequence joins TRBV30 and TRBJ2-1, with 13 bases that match TRBD2. V lost 5 bases to trimming and J lost 5 bases; unmatched junction nucleotides: 15. This CDR3 has 18 residues. Germline V gives CDR1 GTSNPN, CDR2 SVGIG (reference sequence). CDR3 sequence reads: CAWGRHPLGTSGNNEQFF. CDR3 nucleotide sequence: TGTGCCTGGGGTCGTCATCCCTTGGGGACTAGCGGGAACAATGAGCAGTTCTTC.

This chain connects TRBV5-1 to TRBJ2-7, with a tentative D call TRBD2 (6 bases). The CDR3 spans 14 residues. V dropped 0 bases and J dropped 6 bases, with 13 bases sitting between them. Germline V CDR1 and CDR2: SGHRS, YFSETQ. CDR3 sequence (DNA): TGCGCCAGCAGCTTGGTTGGGGGGAACTCCGAGCAGTACTTC. It specifies CASSLVGGNSEQYF. Drawing the rest from reference TRBV5-1 and TRBJ2-7, the complete variable domain is KAGVTQTPRYLIKTRGQQVTLSCSPISGHRSVSWYQQTPGQGLQFLFEYFSETQRNKGNFPGRFSGRQFSNSRSEMNVSTLELGDSALYLCASSLVGGNSEQYFGPGTRLTVT.

V usage is TRBV10-3 and J usage is TRBJ1-6; unclear D gene. V gave up 4 bases and J gave up 5 bases, with 12 bases separating them. From germline, CDR1 is ENHRY and CDR2 SYGVKD. The CDR3 covers 15 residues. The CDR3 DNA reads TGTGCCATCAGTGGTGGGGTGAACAATAATTCACCCCTCCACTTT. It is translated as CAISGGVNNNSPLHF.

The chain's CDR3 is CASSQENGLNQPQHF. The CDR3 coding sequence is TGCGCCAGCAGCCAAGAGAATGGTCTCAATCAGCCCCAGCATTTT. V gene TRBV4-1 combines with J gene TRBJ1-5, with D uncertain. From germline, CDR1 is MGHRA and CDR2 YSYEKL. This CDR3 contains 15 residues. V lost 0 bases, J lost 3 bases, and 9 bases lay in between.

The table lists this clone with a few counts. The sample holds other DNA sequences that translate to the same CDR3. The chain employs TRBV4-1 and TRBJ1-2; 10 positions agree with TRBD1. The CDR3 spans 15 residues. Looked up from germline, CDR1 is MGHRA and CDR2 is YSYEKL. The V and J ends lost 1 base and 2 bases, in that order; junction bases with no gene match: 1. CDR3 nucleotide sequence: TGCGCCAGCAGCCAAGCGGGACAGGGGAACTATGGCTACACCTTC. It translates to CASSQAGQGNYGYTF.

This clone appeared a few times. The J gene is TRBJ1-1, the V gene TRBV28; TRBD1 agrees at 8 bases. This CDR3 is built from 16 residues. The ends lost 5 bases at V and 3 bases at J; junction bases unmatched: 11. Germline-derived CDR1 and CDR2 are MDHEN and SYDVKM. CDR3 DNA sequence: TGTGCCAGCAGTCGTCCAGGGGGCTGGTATCACACTGAAGCTTTCTTT. Protein product: CASSRPGGWYHTEAFF.

The V gene is TRBV11-2, the J gene TRBJ1-3; D may be TRBD1 (5 bases). The CDR3 extends over 15 amino acids. Germline assignment: CDR1 SGHAT and CDR2 FQNNGV. Trimming pared 0 bases from V and 4 bases from J, leaving 10 bases between. CDR3 in DNA: TGTGCCAGCAGCTTAGATGGGGGGACCGGAAACACCATATATTTT. It codes for CASSLDGGTGNTIYF.

The V gene is TRBV4-3, the J gene TRBJ2-7, with a tentative D call TRBD2 (5 bases). Germline-derived CDR1 and CDR2 are LGHNA and YSLEER. This CDR3 has 14 amino acids. Trimming took off 0 bases at V and 6 bases at J, with 12 bases between the two ends. As DNA, the CDR3 is TGCGCCAGCAGCCAAGAACCTAGCTCGGGCGAGCAGTACTTC. Encoded protein: CASSQEPSSGEQYF.

The V gene is TRBV10-3, the J gene TRBJ1-6, with TRBD1 matching 7 bases. Germline CDR1 and CDR2: ENHRY and SYGVKD. The V segment lost 4 bases and the J segment 3 bases; nucleotides outside the gene matches: 3. This CDR3 has 15 amino acids. CDR3 protein: CAISGRGDYNSPLHF. CDR3 in DNA: TGTGCCATCAGTGGCAGGGGGGACTATAATTCACCCCTCCACTTT.

With respect to this clone: Other DNA sequences in this sample translate to the same CDR3. The V call is TRBV7-2, the J call TRBJ2-6; no reliable D call. Deletions cut 3 bases from V and 0 bases from J, with 3 bases between. CDR3 length: 14 residues. Germline assignment: CDR1 SGHTA and CDR2 FQGNSA. The CDR3 DNA is TGTGCCAGCAGCTTGAACTCTGGGGCCAACGTCCTGACTTTC. Its protein product is CASSLNSGANVLTF.

The V call is TRBV30, the J call TRBJ2-1; D is possibly TRBD2 (6 bases). Looked up from germline, CDR1 is GTSNPN and CDR2 is SVGIG (reference sequence). The ends were cut back, 4 bases at V and 6 bases at J, with 19 bases in the middle. The CDR3 contains 15 residues. In DNA, the CDR3 is TGTGCCTGGAACGCCGGGACTCCCAAACCCAATGAGCAGTTCTTC. This gives the protein CAWNAGTPKPNEQFF.

CDR3 region: CASSRQDSNQPQHF. DNA for the CDR3: TGTGCCAGCAGTCGCCAGGATAGCAATCAGCCCCAGCATTTT. The rearrangement links TRBV27 to TRBJ1-5, with D unclear. Looked up from germline, CDR1 is MNHEY and CDR2 is SMNVEV (reference sequence). CDR3 length: 14 residues. Between the trimmed V and J ends, which lost 5 bases and 0 bases, there was a span of 8 bases.

With regard to this clone: This sequence is one base from a far larger clone and is likely a read error. The same CDR3 also results from other DNA sequences found in this sample. The chain recombines TRBV7-9 with TRBJ2-7, with a tentative D call TRBD2 (5 bases). The CDR3 length is 15 residues. Germline-derived CDR1 and CDR2 are SEHNR and FQNEAQ (reference sequence). CDR3 in amino acids: CASSLALAQRGEQYF. As DNA, the CDR3 is TGTGCCAGTAGCTTAGCGTTAGCCCAGCGAGGCGAGCAGTACTTC.

Worth noting for this clone: Other DNA sequences in this sample translate to the same CDR3. The chain uses TRBV10-1 and TRBJ2-5; a weak D match, TRBD2 (5 bases). Germline V gene sequence: CDR1 WNHNN, CDR2 SYGVQD (reference sequence). This CDR3 comprises 13 residues. V dropped 2 bases and J dropped 4 bases, with 8 bases sitting between them. CDR3 coding DNA: TGCGCCAGCAGTGAGGGAGGAGCAGAGACCCAGTACTTC. Protein: CASSEGGAETQYF.

This clone was counted once. The CDR3 reads CASSHGQGVYEQYF. CDR3 nucleotides: TGTGCCAGCTCACACGGACAGGGGGTATACGAGCAGTACTTC. V is TRBV18 and J is TRBJ2-7; TRBD1 agrees at 10 bases. Germline V CDR1 and CDR2: KGHSH, LQKENI. J gave up 4 bases and V 4 bases, and 4 bases lay outside the gene matches. The CDR3 runs 14 residues.

The J gene is TRBJ1-2, the V gene TRBV6-1, with D uncertain. In germline, CDR1 is MNHNS, CDR2 SASEGT. With 3 bases removed from V and 3 bases from J, the gap between germline ends came to 14 bases. The CDR3 extends over 15 amino acids. CDR3 sequence reads: CASSDFWVGDYGYTF. CDR3 sequence (DNA): TGTGCCAGCAGTGATTTCTGGGTCGGAGACTATGGCTACACCTTC.

On this clone itself: The same CDR3 arises from other DNA sequences in this sample as well. This rearrangement joins TRBV6-5 to TRBJ2-2, with D unresolved. V was trimmed by 2 bases and J by 1 base, leaving 2 bases between them. Germline CDR1 is MNHEY and CDR2 is SVGAGI. The CDR3 runs to 13 residues. CDR3 loop: CASSYLNTGELFF. CDR3 nucleotides: TGTGCCAGCAGTTACCTGAACACCGGGGAGCTGTTTTTT.

The gene calls are TRBV19 and TRBJ2-7; 7 bases match TRBD1. Trimming took 4 bases from V and 1 from J; bases not matched to a gene: 13. The CDR3 extends over 17 amino acids. The germline V gene encodes CDR1 LNHDA and CDR2 SQIVND (reference sequence). In nucleotides, the CDR3 is TGTGCCAGTAGTAGCTCATCAGGACAGGCAGGGTCCTACGAGCAGTACTTC. Residues: CASSSSSGQAGSYEQYF.

J is TRBJ1-3 and V is TRBV30; 9 bases map to TRBD1. The V gene's germline CDR1 is GTSNPN and CDR2 SVGIG (reference sequence). Unmatched junction bases numbered 7, after V lost 6 bases and J lost 1 base. The CDR3 covers 15 residues. CDR3 in DNA: TGTGCCTGTTCGGACAGGGGCCTTTCTGGAAACACCATATATTTT. As protein: CACSDRGLSGNTIYF.

This chain connects TRBV6-6 to TRBJ2-4; 13 bases align to TRBD2. The CDR3 is 15 amino acids. V dropped 6 bases and J dropped 6; count of bases not matched to a gene: 5. Germline V gives CDR1 MNHNY, CDR2 SVGAGI (reference sequence). The CDR3 loop reads CASSQGTSGINIQYF. As DNA, the CDR3 is TGTGCCAGCAGCCAAGGGACTAGCGGGATAAACATTCAGTACTTC.